This T cell receptor (beta chain) appears in the sequencing data of a study of CD4 T cells in relation to SARS-CoV-2 and coronaviruses. Before the COVID-19 pandemic, during about 2010-2018, CD4+ T cells were taken from unexposed donors. After more than eight days of culture, CD4+ T cells were isolated. The CDR3 has 13 residues. V gave up 0 bases and J gave up 8 bases, with 10 bases separating them. Germline lookup yields CDR1 SGHTA and CDR2 FQGNSA. TCRdb's copy holds only in-frame clones and misses some; the assay was immunoSEQ multiplex PCR. The sample lists about 16,000 clones; around 77% were seen once. This clone is labeled as medium-sized. Its specificity is not known.

The sequenced sample consisted of CD4+ T cells from PBMCs, cultured in vitro. J is TRBJ1-2 and V is TRBV7-2; D uncertain. The origin of this receptor is a human donor in good health. The CDR3: CASSLANRRGYTF. In DNA, the CDR3 is TGTGCCAGCAGCTTAGCCAATAGAAGAGGCTACACCTTC.